Many counts were recorded for the clone carrying this TCR beta chain. No antigen is known for it. Every TCR cDNA molecule carried a tag that served as a unique molecular identifier. Using its own MiXCR run on the 5' RACE reads, TCRdb lists one record per CDR3 protein. The profile covers 100,000 to 110,000 distinct CDR3 sequences, with approximately 4.7% appearing a single time and 20% to 25% taken by the ten largest. These data originate in a study of spatial heterogeneity in lung cancer. Study-level results: Tallies of expanded TCRs, which were sorted into ubiquitous and regional groups, correlated with counts of ubiquitous and regional nonsynonymous mutations, respectively. One measure, the expanded intratumoral alpha and beta TCR count, tracked tumor mutation counts.

Time point meaning: sample taken at primary tumor resection. The sequence came from a male donor with early-stage non-small cell lung cancer. The sequences come from lung tumor tissue, collected at surgery.

As DNA, the CDR3 is TGTGCCAGCTCCTCCCGGCTCGGTAGCTCCCTGGATACGCAGTATTTT. It is translated as CASSSRLGSSLDTQYF. The chain recombines TRBV18 with TRBJ2-3; D unclear. The germline CDR1 and CDR2 sequences are KGHSH and LQKENI. With 6 bases removed from V and 6 bases from J, the gap between germline ends came to 22 bases. The CDR3 is 16 residues long.